A selection of T cell receptor beta chains follows, all from one sample in a study of blood T cells in healthy people across ages. From the 5' RACE reads, TCRdb called clonotypes with MiXCR, one entry per CDR3 protein. The sample comprises about 1.8 million distinct CDR3 sequences, 40% to 55% of which are singletons, and 2% to 2.5% rests with the top ten. The sequenced sample was blood. These receptors originate from a woman between 40 and 50 years old in good health. CDR3s include the opening cysteine and the closing phenylalanine or tryptophan. Fields, in order: clone size, V gene, D gene, J gene, CDR3 length, CDR3 protein, CDR3 DNA. A D gene is named only where the DNA matches it firmly. Some rows mark clone size as missing; the rest say once, few, many or name a class of expanded clone.

>many|TRBV7-9|TRBD2|TRBJ2-7|13
CASSEGLAGEQYF
TGTGCCAGCAGCGAGGGACTAGCGGGAGAGCAGTACTTC
>-|TRBV6-2/TRBV6-3|TRBD1|TRBJ2-2|13
CATGQGYTGELFF
TGTGCCACCGGACAGGGGTACACCGGGGAGCTGTTTTTT
>-|TRBV5-1|TRBD1|TRBJ1-2|16
CASSPSRQGTNYGYTF
TGCGCCAGCAGCCCTTCAAGACAGGGGACTAACTATGGCTACACCTTC
>-|TRBV6-4|-|TRBJ1-2|17
CASSPRLTGLDDYGYTF
TGTGCCAGCAGTCCGAGACTAACAGGGTTGGACGACTATGGCTACACCTTC
>few|TRBV4-1|TRBD1|TRBJ2-4|16
CASSQEGATGGPGQYF
TGCGCCAGCAGCCAAGAAGGGGCTACAGGGGGGCCAGGGCAGTACTTC
>-|TRBV4-3|TRBD2|TRBJ2-3|17
CASSLNAGGLVTDTQYF
TGCGCCAGCAGCCTAAACGCGGGGGGCTTGGTCACAGATACGCAGTATTTT
>-|TRBV24-1|-|TRBJ2-1|16
CATSDATAGAGDEQFF
TGTGCCACCAGTGATGCCACGGCAGGGGCTGGGGATGAGCAGTTCTTC
>-|TRBV18|-|TRBJ2-5|15
CASSPPLGDQETQYF
TGTGCCAGCTCACCACCGCTTGGGGATCAAGAGACCCAGTACTTC
>-|TRBV6-2/TRBV6-3|-|TRBJ2-5|16
CASSIMGPLYQETQYF
TGTGCCAGCAGTATTATGGGACCGTTGTACCAAGAGACCCAGTACTTC
>-|TRBV6-5|TRBD1|TRBJ2-1|17
CASSYFFMGTGALEQFF
TGTGCCAGCAGTTACTTTTTTATGGGGACAGGGGCACTTGAGCAGTTCTTC
>few|TRBV28|-|TRBJ1-1|14
CASSWGTVNTEAFF
TGTGCCAGCAGTTGGGGAACGGTGAACACTGAAGCTTTCTTT
>once|TRBV3-1|-|TRBJ1-6|15
CASSQGLDIGSPLHF
TGTGCCAGCAGCCAAGGCCTGGACATTGGCTCACCCCTCCACTTT
>-|TRBV3-1|-|TRBJ1-1|16
CASSQRLTGLNTEAFF
TGTGCCAGCAGCCAAAGACTGACAGGCCTGAACACTGAAGCTTTCTTT
>-|TRBV11-2|-|TRBJ1-1|13
CASIWSGDTEAFF
TGTGCCAGCATCTGGTCGGGGGACACTGAAGCTTTCTTT
>few|TRBV7-8|TRBD2|TRBJ2-5|15
CASSSRTRLQETQYF
TGTGCCAGCAGCTCTCGGACTAGATTGCAAGAGACCCAGTACTTC
>-|TRBV25-1|-|TRBJ2-7|14
CASSEDGTIYEQYF
TGTGCCAGCAGTGAAGACGGGACAATCTACGAGCAGTACTTC
>-|TRBV4-2|-|TRBJ2-1|13
CASSQPELGEQFF
TGTGCCAGCAGCCAACCGGAACTAGGTGAGCAGTTCTTC
>-|TRBV28|-|TRBJ2-3|17
CASSIVSRGISTDTQYF
TGTGCCAGCAGTATCGTTAGTAGGGGCATTAGCACAGATACGCAGTATTTT
>-|TRBV28|TRBD1|TRBJ1-2|18
CASSFFGQGKGMGYGYTF
TGTGCCAGCAGTTTTTTTGGACAGGGGAAGGGAATGGGTTATGGCTACACCTTC
>few|TRBV18|-|TRBJ2-5|14
CASSPPAPQETQYF
TGTGCCAGCTCACCACCGGCACCACAAGAGACCCAGTACTTC
>-|TRBV27|TRBD1|TRBJ1-5|16
CASSTGQGSRNQPQHF
TGTGCCAGCAGTACGGGACAGGGGTCTCGCAATCAGCCCCAGCATTTT
>-|TRBV7-2|-|TRBJ2-7|15
CASSADGRNSYEQYF
TGTGCCAGCAGCGCCGACGGAAGAAACTCCTACGAGCAGTACTTC
>-|TRBV7-9|TRBD2|TRBJ2-1|14
CASSPSGKGNEQFF
TGTGCCAGCAGCCCTAGCGGGAAGGGCAATGAGCAGTTCTTC
>few|TRBV29-1|TRBD2|TRBJ2-1|14
CSVVTSGGDNEQFF
TGCAGCGTTGTGACTAGCGGGGGGGACAATGAGCAGTTCTTC
>-|TRBV12-3/TRBV12-4|-|TRBJ2-4|13
CASNGLAKNIQYF
TGTGCCAGCAATGGGCTAGCCAAAAACATTCAGTACTTC
>-|TRBV29-1|TRBD1|TRBJ2-1|12
CSVRTGQETQFF
TGCAGCGTCCGGACAGGTCAAGAGACCCAGTTCTTC
>-|TRBV6-5|TRBD2|TRBJ2-1|16
CASSYPQGLGYNEQFF
TGTGCCAGCAGTTACCCGCAGGGACTAGGCTACAATGAGCAGTTCTTC
>-|TRBV20-1|-|TRBJ2-7|18
CSARSYPTGRTAQEAQYF
TGCAGTGCTAGATCGTACCCGACAGGAAGGACCGCTCAAGAGGCCCAGTACTTC
>-|TRBV28|-|TRBJ1-4|15
CANSPTPGFREKLFF
TGTGCCAACAGCCCGACCCCAGGGTTTCGGGAAAAACTGTTTTTT
>-|TRBV27|-|TRBJ1-6|17
CASSLYAGSSYNSPLHF
TGTGCCAGCAGTTTATATGCGGGGAGCTCCTATAATTCACCCCTCCACTTT